The following is a T cell receptor (beta chain) sequence with its context. The antigen remains unidentified. This specimen comes from a study of shared clonotypes between healthy human individuals. Study-wide background: Each donor's CD4 naive and CD4 memory cells filled three plates apiece, CD8 naive two, and CD8 memory one.

Sequenced by immunoSEQ multiplex PCR; TCRdb stores in-frame clones only, minus some. The sample has 800,000 to 1,200,000 clones; approximately 80% are singletons. Study results and limitations: Among donors, clonotype sharing was expected to be affected by sequencing depth.

The germline V gene encodes CDR1 SGHRS and CDR2 YFSETQ. The V gene end was trimmed by 3 bases and the J gene end by 5 bases; junction bases not matched to a gene: 6. CDR3 length: 17 amino acids. The chain is built from TRBV5-1 and TRBJ2-2; 14 bases map to TRBD2. The clonotype originates from a man aged 18 to 30 in good health. Some clones in this sample may be carry-over from other donors' samples. The material sequenced was memory CD4+ T cells from PBMCs. The subset here: CD45RA-negative fraction. Written as DNA, the CDR3 is TGCGCCAGCAGCTCGACTAGCGGGAGGGCCGGGACCGGGGAGCTGTTTTTT. Its protein is CASSSTSGRAGTGELFF.